This T cell receptor beta chain derives from a study of PD-1 blockade in classical Hodgkin lymphoma. Here immunoSEQ multiplex PCR was the method, and the copy in TCRdb shows in-frame clones only, minus some. The sample gives about 110,000 clones, around nine tenths of which show up once; roughly 20% is in the top ten. Stated time point: cycle 4 day 1 (C4D1), after around six weeks of nivolumab. Relapse after autologous stem cell transplantation occurred in every patient, and brentuximab vedotin exposure varied. This TCR derives from a human donor with classical Hodgkin lymphoma. The source was peripheral blood mononuclear cells (PBMCs), collected before the fourth cycle of nivolumab.

CDR3 in DNA: TGTGCCAGCAGTGATCCGATTTGGACAGTTAAACAAGAGACCCAGTACTTC. Its translation is CASSDPIWTVKQETQYF. V is TRBV2 and J is TRBJ2-5; a possible D gene is TRBD1 (6 bases). The CDR3 contains 17 residues. Trimming stripped 3 bases from V and 2 bases from J, with 19 bases between. Germline CDR1 reads SNHLY; CDR2 reads FYNNEI.